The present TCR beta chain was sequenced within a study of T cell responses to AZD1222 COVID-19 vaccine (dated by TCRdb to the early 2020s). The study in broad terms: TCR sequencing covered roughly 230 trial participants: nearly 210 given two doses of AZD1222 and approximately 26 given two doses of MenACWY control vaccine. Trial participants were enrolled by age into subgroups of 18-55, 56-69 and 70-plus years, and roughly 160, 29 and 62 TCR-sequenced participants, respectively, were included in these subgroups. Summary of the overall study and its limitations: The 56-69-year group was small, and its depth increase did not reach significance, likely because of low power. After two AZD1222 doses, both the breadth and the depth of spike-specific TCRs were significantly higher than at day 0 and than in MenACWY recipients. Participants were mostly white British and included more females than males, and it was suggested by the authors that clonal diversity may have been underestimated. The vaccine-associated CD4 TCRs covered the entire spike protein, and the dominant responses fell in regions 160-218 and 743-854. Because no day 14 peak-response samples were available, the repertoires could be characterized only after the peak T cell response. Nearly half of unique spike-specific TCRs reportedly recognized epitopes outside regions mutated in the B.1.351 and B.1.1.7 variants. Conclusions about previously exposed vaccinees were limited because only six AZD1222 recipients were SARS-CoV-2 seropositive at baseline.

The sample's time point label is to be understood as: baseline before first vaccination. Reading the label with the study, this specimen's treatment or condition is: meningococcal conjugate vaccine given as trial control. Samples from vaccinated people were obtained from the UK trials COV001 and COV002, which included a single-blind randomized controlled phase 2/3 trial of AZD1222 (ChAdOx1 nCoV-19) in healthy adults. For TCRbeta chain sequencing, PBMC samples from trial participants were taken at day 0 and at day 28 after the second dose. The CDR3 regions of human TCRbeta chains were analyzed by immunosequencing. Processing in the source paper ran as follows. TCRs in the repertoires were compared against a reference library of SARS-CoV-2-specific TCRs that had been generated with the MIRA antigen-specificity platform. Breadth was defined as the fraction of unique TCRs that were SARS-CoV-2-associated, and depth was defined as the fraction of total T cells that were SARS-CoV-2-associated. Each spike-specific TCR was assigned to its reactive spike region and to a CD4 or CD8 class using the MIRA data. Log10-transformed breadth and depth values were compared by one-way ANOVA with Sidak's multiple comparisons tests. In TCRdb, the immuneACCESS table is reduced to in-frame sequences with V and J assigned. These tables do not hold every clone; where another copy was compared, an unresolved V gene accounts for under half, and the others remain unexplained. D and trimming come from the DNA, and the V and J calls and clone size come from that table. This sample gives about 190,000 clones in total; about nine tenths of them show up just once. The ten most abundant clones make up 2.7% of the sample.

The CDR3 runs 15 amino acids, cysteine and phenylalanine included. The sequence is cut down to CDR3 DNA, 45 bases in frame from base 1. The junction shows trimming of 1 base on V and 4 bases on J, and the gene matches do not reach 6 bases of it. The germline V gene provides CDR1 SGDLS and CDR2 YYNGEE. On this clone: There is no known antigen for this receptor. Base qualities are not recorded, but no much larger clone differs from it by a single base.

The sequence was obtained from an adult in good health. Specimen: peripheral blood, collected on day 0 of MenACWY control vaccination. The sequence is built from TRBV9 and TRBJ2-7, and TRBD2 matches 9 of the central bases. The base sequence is TGTGCCAGCAGCGTAAATAGCGGGAGTATATACGAGCAGTACTTC. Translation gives CASSVNSGSIYEQYF.